The subject of this entry is one T cell receptor beta chain. Its antigen is unidentified. The sample originates from a study of OX40 agonist ivuxolimab in advanced cancers. Study details: Dose-escalation cases comprised hepatocellular carcinoma, melanoma, renal cell or head and neck cancer. With a range of roughly 20 to 85, age averaged about 58 years, and 75% to 90% were male.

This table comes from immunoSEQ multiplex PCR, and its TCRdb copy is limited to in-frame clones, with some not included. The table has under 45,000 clones, over 80% seen once; the top ten hold 35% to 45%. Study-level points and caveats: There was clonal expansion of CD4+ and CD8+ blood T cells by week 6 at 0.1 to 3.0 mg/kg. Relative to CD4+, CD8+ T cells held more expanded clones on average.

This specimen consisted of CD4+ or CD8+ T cells sorted from blood, obtained in a trial of the OX40 agonist ivuxolimab. This receptor was taken from an adult with an advanced solid tumor such as melanoma, head and neck, liver or kidney cancer.

The CDR3 loop reads CASSEALGAGYGYTF. CDR3 DNA sequence: TGTGCCAGCAGTGAAGCTTTGGGGGCTGGATATGGCTACACCTTC. V and J are TRBV6-1 and TRBJ1-2; D might be TRBD1 (6 bases). V was cut by 0 bases and J by 5 bases, with 13 bases left in between. CDR1 is MNHNS, CDR2 SASEGT, per germline. The CDR3 is made up of 15 amino acids.